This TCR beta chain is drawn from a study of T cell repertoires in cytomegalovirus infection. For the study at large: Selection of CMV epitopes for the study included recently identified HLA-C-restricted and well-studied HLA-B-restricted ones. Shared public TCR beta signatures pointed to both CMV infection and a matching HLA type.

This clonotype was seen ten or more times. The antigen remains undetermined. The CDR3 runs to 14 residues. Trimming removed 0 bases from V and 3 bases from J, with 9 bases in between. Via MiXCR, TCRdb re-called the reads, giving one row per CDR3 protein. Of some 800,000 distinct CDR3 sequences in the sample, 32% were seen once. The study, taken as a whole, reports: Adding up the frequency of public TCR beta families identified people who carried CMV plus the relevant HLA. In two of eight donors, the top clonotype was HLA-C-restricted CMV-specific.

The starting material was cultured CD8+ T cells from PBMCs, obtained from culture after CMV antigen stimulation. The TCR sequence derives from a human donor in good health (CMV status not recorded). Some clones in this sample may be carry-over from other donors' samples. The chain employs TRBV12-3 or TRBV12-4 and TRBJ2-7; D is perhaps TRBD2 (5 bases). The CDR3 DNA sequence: TGTGCCAGCAGTTTAGCCGGACGGGGCTACGAGCAGTACTTC. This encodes CASSLAGRGYEQYF.